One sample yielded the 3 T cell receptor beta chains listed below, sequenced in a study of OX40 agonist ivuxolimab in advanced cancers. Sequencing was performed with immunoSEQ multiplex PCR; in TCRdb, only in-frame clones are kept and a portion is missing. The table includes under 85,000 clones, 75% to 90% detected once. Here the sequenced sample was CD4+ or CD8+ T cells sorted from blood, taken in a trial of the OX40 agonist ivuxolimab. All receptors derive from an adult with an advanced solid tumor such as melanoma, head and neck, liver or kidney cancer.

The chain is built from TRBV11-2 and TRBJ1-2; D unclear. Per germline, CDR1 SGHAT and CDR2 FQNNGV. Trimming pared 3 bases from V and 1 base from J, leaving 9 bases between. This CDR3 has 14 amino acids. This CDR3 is CASSFGVLNYGYTF. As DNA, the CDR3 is TGTGCCAGCAGCTTTGGGGTCCTTAACTATGGCTACACCTTC.

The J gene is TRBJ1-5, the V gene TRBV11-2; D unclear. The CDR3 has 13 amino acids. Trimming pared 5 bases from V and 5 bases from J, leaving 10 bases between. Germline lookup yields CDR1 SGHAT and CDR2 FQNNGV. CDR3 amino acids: CASSPQNDQPQHF. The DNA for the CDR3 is TGTGCCAGCAGCCCTCAGAACGATCAGCCCCAGCATTTT.

As DNA, the CDR3 is TGTGCCATCAGTGAGTCGAACACAGGTCGCGGGGAGCTGTTTTTT. It codes for CAISESNTGRGELFF. This chain joins TRBV10-3 and TRBJ2-2; maybe TRBD1 (5 bases). V dropped 0 bases and J dropped 7 bases, with 12 bases sitting between them. This CDR3 has 15 residues. The V gene's germline CDR1 is ENHRY and CDR2 SYGVKD.